What follows describes a single TCR beta chain. The sample originates from a study of blood T cell repertoires in COVID-19. Study-wide background: Specimens from acute and convalescent COVID-19 originated in the United States, Italy and Spain. Nucleic acid was either cDNA or gDNA, and it came from T cells, B-cell-depleted T cells, or PBMCs.

The germline V gene has CDR1 SSHAT and CDR2 FNYEAQ (reference sequence). This CDR3 has 17 residues. V was cut by 1 base and J by 4 bases, with 19 bases left in between. The table came from immunoSEQ multiplex PCR; TCRdb's copy has only in-frame clones and leaves some out. The repertoire has tens of thousands of clones, roughly 90% of them found once; the top ten carry approximately 2.5%. The sequenced material came from peripheral blood. The sequence was collected from a human donor in a cohort sampled during active COVID-19. The chain combines TRBV7-7 with TRBJ2-5; D not certain. DNA for the CDR3: TGTGCCAGCAGCTTAGGGGTAGGTGGCAGGCAAGGAGAGACCCAGTACTTC. Translation: CASSLGVGGRQGETQYF.